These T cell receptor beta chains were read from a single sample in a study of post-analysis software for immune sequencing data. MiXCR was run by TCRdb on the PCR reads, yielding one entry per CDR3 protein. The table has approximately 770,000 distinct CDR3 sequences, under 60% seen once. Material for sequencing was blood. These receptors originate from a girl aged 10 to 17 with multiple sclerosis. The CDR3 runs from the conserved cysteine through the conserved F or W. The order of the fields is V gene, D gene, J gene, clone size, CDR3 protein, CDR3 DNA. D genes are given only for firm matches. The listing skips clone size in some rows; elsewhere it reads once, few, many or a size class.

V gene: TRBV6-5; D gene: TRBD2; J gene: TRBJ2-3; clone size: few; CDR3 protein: CASSYSIVASGTSSTDTQYF; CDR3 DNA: TGTGCCAGCAGTTACTCGATCGTGGCTAGCGGGACTTCTAGCACAGATACGCAGTATTTT
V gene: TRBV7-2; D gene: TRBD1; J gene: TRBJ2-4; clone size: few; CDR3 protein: CASSYTGTAQYF; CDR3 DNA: TGTGCCAGCAGCTACACCGGGACAGCTCAGTACTTC
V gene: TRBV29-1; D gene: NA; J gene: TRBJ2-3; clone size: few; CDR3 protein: CSVKVGGGMDTQYF; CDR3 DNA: TGCAGCGTTAAAGTGGGAGGGGGTATGGATACGCAGTATTTT
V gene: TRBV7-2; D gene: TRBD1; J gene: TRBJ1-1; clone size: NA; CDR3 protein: CASSPRSGTELEAFF; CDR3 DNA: TGTGCCAGCAGCCCCCGTTCAGGGACAGAACTTGAAGCTTTCTTT
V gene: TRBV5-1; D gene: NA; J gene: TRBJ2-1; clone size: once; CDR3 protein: CASSLVATRSSYNEQFF; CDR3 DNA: TGCGCCAGCAGCTTGGTTGCTACCCGGAGCTCCTACAATGAGCAGTTCTTC
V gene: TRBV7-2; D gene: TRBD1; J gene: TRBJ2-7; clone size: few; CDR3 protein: CASSLSTGTGGYEQYF; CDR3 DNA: TGTGCCAGCAGCTTAAGCACCGGGACAGGGGGCTACGAGCAGTACTTC
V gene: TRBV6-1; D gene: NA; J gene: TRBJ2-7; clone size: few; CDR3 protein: CASSERQFYEQYF; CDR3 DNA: TGTGCCAGCAGTGAACGTCAATTCTACGAGCAGTACTTC
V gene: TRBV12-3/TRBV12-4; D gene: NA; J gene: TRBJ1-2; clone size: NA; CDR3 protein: CASSLKGGYGYTF; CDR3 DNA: TGTGCCAGCAGTTTGAAGGGGGGTTATGGCTACACCTTC
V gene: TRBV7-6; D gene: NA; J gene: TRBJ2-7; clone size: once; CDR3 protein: CASSLESLSGMGEQYF; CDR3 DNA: TGTGCCAGCAGCTTAGAGTCTTTATCCGGCATGGGGGAGCAGTACTTC
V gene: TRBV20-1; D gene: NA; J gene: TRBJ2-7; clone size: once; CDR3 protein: CSASRTDSSYEQYF; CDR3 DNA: TGCAGTGCTAGTCGGACAGATTCCTCCTACGAGCAGTACTTC
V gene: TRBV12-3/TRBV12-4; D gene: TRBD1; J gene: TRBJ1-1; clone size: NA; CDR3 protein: CASSQQGARGNTEAFF; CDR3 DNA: TGTGCCAGCAGCCAACAGGGGGCGCGAGGGAACACTGAAGCTTTCTTT
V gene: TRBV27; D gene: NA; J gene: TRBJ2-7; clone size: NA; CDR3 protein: CASSDQGGYYEQYF; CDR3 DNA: TGTGCCAGCAGTGACCAAGGGGGGTACTACGAGCAGTACTTC
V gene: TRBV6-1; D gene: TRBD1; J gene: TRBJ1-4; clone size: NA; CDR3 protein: CASRETGRRLGKLFF; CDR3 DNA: TGTGCCAGCAGGGAGACAGGGCGGAGATTGGGAAAACTGTTTTTT
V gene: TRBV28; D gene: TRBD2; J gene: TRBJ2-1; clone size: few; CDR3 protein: CASSFILPLAGEYNEQFF; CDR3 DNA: TGTGCCAGCAGTTTTATCCTCCCACTAGCGGGAGAATACAATGAGCAGTTCTTC
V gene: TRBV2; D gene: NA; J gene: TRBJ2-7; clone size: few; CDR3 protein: CASIGIRLGSYEQYF; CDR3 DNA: TGTGCCAGCATCGGGATCAGGTTGGGCTCCTACGAGCAGTACTTC
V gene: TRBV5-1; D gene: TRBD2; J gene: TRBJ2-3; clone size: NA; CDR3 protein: CASSLALAGGPGTDTQYF; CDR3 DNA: TGCGCCAGCAGCTTGGCTCTAGCGGGAGGGCCCGGCACAGATACGCAGTATTTT
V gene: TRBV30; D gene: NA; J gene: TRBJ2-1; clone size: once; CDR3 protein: CAWSSSLVLREQFF; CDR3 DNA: TGTGCCTGGAGTTCTTCACTGGTCCTACGCGAGCAGTTCTTC
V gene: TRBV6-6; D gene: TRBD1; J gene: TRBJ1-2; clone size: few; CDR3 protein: CASSWTGGSPNYGYTF; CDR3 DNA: TGTGCCAGCAGTTGGACAGGGGGCTCCCCTAACTATGGCTACACCTTC
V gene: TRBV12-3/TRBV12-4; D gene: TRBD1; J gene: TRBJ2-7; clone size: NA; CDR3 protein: CASSLAGTGIIHEQYF; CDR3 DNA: TGTGCCAGCAGTTTAGCCGGGACAGGGATAATACACGAGCAGTACTTC
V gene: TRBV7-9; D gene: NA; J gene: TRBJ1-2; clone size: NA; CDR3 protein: CASSLAPPGQDNGYTF; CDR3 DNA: TGTGCCAGCAGCTTAGCCCCCCCCGGGCAGGATAATGGCTACACCTTC
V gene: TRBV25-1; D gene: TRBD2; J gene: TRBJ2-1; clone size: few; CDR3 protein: CASRFVGEGEQFF; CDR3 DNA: TGTGCCAGCAGGTTTGTGGGGGAGGGTGAGCAGTTCTTC
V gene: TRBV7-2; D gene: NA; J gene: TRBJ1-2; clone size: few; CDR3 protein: CASSFGRDNYGYTF; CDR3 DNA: TGTGCCAGCAGCTTCGGCAGAGATAATTATGGCTACACCTTC
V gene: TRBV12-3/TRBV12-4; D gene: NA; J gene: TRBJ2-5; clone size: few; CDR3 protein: CASSLAEQKTQYF; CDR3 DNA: TGTGCCAGCAGTTTAGCGGAACAAAAGACCCAGTACTTC
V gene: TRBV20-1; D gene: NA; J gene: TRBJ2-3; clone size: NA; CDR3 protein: CSASRSSPDTQYF; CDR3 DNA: TGCAGTGCTAGTCGATCTAGTCCTGATACGCAGTATTTT
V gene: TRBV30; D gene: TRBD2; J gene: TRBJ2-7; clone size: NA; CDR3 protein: CAWSVPAGGPYEQYF; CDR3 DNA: TGTGCCTGGAGTGTACCAGCGGGAGGACCCTACGAGCAGTACTTC
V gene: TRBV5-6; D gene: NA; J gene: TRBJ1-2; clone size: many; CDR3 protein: CASSLGRDGYTF; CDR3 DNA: TGTGCCAGCAGCCTCGGCCGAGACGGCTACACCTTC
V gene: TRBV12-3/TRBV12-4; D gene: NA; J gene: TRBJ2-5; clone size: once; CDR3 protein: CAGSPSSGTQYF; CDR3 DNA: TGTGCCGGCAGTCCTTCGAGTGGGACCCAGTACTTC
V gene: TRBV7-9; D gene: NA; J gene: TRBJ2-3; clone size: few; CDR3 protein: CASSLSRDNADTQYF; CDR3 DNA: TGTGCCAGCAGCTTAAGTCGGGACAACGCAGATACGCAGTATTTT
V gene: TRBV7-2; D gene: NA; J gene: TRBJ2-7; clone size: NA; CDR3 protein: CASSFSSRDRDEQYF; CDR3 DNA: TGTGCCAGCAGCTTTTCCTCCCGGGACCGCGACGAGCAGTACTTC
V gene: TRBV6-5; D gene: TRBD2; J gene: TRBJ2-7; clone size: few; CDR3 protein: CASLGGSGRARQYF; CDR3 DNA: TGTGCCAGCCTAGGGGGTAGCGGGAGGGCCAGGCAGTACTTC
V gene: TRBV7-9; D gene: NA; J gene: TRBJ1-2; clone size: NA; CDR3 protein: CASSSWDTQDSYGYTF; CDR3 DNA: TGTGCCAGCAGCTCATGGGACACCCAGGACAGCTATGGCTACACCTTC
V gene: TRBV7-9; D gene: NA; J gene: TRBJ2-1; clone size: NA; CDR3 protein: CASSLDGSSPNEQFF; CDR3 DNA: TGTGCCAGCAGCTTAGACGGGTCTAGCCCCAATGAGCAGTTCTTC
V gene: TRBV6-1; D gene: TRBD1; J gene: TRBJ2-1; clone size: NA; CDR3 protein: CASSELFQGASGEQFF; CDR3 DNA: TGTGCCAGCAGTGAACTCTTCCAGGGGGCGTCCGGTGAGCAGTTCTTC
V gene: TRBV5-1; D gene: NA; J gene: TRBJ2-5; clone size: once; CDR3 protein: CASSLGLSEQETQYF; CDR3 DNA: TGCGCCAGCAGCTTGGGACTAAGTGAGCAAGAGACCCAGTACTTC
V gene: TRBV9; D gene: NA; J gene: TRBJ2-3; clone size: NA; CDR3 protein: CASTDGRTDTQYF; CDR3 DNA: TGTGCCAGTACTGACGGACGCACAGATACGCAGTATTTT
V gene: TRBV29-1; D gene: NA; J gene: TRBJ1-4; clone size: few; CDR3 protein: CSVQPGWGEKLFF; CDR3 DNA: TGCAGCGTTCAGCCGGGGTGGGGCGAAAAACTGTTTTTT
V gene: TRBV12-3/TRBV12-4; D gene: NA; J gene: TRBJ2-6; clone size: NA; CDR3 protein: CASSYTLSGANVLTF; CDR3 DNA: TGTGCCAGCAGTTACACATTGTCTGGGGCCAACGTCCTGACTTTC
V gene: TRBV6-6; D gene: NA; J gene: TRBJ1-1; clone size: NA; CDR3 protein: CASSPGRPGGTEAFF; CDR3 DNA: TGTGCCAGCAGTCCGGGACGGCCCGGGGGCACTGAAGCTTTCTTT
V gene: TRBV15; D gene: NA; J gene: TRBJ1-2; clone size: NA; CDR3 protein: CATSRERDSIYGYTF; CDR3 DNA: TGTGCCACCAGCAGAGAACGGGATTCCATTTATGGCTACACCTTC
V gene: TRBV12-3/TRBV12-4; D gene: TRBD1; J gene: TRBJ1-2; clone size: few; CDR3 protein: CASSSQGAGYTF; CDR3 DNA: TGTGCCAGCAGTTCGCAGGGGGCTGGCTACACCTTC